This T cell receptor (beta chain) was sequenced during a study of cytomegalovirus exposure and HLA in healthy donors. Study-wide results and caveats: Association of a missense DCLRE1C variant with TCR beta V- and J-gene trimming was reported in a later analysis. It was approximately 150 TCR beta chains that were listed as cytomegalovirus-associated.

CDR1 and CDR2 from the germline V gene are MNHEY and SMNVEV (reference sequence). The CDR3 has 13 amino acids. Germline trimming cut 5 bases from V and 7 bases from J; bases unmatched to any gene: 7. Healthy donors of bone marrow made up the group. Recording of this donor's CMV serostatus was not done. Both 60 Vbeta primers and 13 Jbeta primers went into the PCR. The protocol was immunoSEQ multiplex PCR, while the TCRdb copy is restricted to in-frame clones and leaves out a portion. The data contain about 180,000 clones, 72% of them singletons. Turning to this clone: Antigen specificity is unknown.

Sequenced: PBMCs. This sequence originates from a human donor in good health. The chain is built from TRBV27 and TRBJ2-7; 8 bases agree with TRBD2. The CDR3 loop reads CASSDGGAWEQYF. In DNA form, the CDR3 reads TGTGCCAGCAGTGACGGGGGGGCTTGGGAGCAGTACTTC.